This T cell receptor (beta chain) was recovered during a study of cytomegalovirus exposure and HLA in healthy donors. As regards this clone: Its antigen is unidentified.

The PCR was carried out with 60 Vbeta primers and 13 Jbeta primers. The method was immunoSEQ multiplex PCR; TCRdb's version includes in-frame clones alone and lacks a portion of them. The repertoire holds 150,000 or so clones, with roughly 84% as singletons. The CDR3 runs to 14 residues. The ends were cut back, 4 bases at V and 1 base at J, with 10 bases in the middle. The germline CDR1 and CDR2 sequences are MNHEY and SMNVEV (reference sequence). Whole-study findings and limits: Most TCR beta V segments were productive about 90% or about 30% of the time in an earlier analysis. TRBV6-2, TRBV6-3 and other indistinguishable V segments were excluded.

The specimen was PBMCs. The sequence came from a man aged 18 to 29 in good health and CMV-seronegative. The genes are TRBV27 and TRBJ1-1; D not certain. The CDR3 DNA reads TGTGCCAGCAGTTCAGGATGGGCGAACACTGAAGCTTTCTTT. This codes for CASSSGWANTEAFF.